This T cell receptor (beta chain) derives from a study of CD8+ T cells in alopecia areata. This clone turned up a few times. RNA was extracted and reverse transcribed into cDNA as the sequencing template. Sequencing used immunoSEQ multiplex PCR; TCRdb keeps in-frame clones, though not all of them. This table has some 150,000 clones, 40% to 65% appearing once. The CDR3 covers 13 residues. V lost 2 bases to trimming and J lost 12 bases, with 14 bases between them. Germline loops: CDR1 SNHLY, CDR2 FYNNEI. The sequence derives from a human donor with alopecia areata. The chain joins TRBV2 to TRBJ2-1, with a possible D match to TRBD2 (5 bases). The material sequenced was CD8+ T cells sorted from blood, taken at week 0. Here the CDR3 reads CASSEFGVAMQFF. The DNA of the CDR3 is TGTGCCAGCAGTGAATTCGGGGTCGCTATGCAGTTCTTC.